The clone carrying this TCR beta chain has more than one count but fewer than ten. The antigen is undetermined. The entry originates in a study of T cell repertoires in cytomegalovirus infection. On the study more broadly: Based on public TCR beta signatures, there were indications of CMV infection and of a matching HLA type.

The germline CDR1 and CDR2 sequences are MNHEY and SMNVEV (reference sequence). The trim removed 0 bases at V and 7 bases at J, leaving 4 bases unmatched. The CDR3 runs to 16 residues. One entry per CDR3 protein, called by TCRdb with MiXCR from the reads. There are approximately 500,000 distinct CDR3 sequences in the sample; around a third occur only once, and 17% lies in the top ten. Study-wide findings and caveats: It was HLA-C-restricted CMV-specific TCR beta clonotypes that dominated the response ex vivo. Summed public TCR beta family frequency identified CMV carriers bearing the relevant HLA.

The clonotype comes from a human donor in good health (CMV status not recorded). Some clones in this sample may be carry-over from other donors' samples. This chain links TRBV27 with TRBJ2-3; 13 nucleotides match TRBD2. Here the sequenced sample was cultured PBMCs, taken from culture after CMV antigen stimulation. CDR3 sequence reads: CASSLSLGTSGNTQYF. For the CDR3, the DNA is TGTGCCAGCAGTTTATCTTTAGGGACTAGCGGGAATACGCAGTATTTT.